This T cell receptor (beta chain) derives from a study of T cell responses to AZD1222 COVID-19 vaccine. Background on the study: Researchers grouped second doses given at about 4 or about 12 weeks into one pool.

Points on this clone: Its antigen is not known.

V was shortened by 2 bases and J by 4 bases, with 11 bases between the two germline ends. CDR1 is SEHNR and CDR2 is FQNEAQ in the germline V gene (reference sequence). The CDR3 loop spans 14 amino acids. Findings and caveats of the study: Most donors were white British, females outnumbered males, and clonal diversity was possibly underestimated. Distributed over spike, vaccine-associated CD4 TCRs predominated at 160-218 and 743-854.

Profiling relied on immunoSEQ multiplex PCR, and the TCRdb table lists in-frame clones only, not all of them. The sample contains 100,000 or so clones, roughly 90% of which appear only once. The chain couples TRBV7-9 to TRBJ1-2; no reliable D call. Here the sequenced sample was peripheral blood, taken on day 0 of AZD1222 vaccination. The TCR originated in an adult in good health. The CDR3 loop reads CASSLLAQSYGYTF. In DNA, the CDR3 is TGTGCCAGCAGCTTACTAGCACAGTCCTATGGCTACACCTTC.